The clone carrying this T cell receptor (beta chain) was seen only a few times. What it recognizes is unknown. The ends were cut back, 5 bases at V and 4 bases at J, with 14 bases in the middle. This CDR3 comprises 14 residues. Germline assignment: CDR1 SGHAT and CDR2 FQNNGV. The data stem from a study of shared clonotypes between healthy human individuals. Findings and caveats of the study: Roughly 5% of naive CD4 clonotypes were common to a few donors.

TCRdb's copy holds only in-frame clones and misses some; the assay was immunoSEQ multiplex PCR. Among hundreds of thousands of clones listed, 74% were seen once. The sample was memory CD4+ T cells sorted from blood. Subset given: CD45RA-negative fraction. The chain joins TRBV11-2 to TRBJ1-1, with a weak D call TRBD1 (6 bases). This TCR derives from a woman aged 25 to 39 in good health. The CDR3 sequence: CASSPPRGSTEAFF. CDR3 nucleotides: TGTGCCAGCAGCCCCCCGAGGGGGAGCACTGAAGCTTTCTTT.